The rows below give T cell receptor beta chains drawn from one sample of a study of blood T cell repertoires in COVID-19. Sequencing used immunoSEQ multiplex PCR; TCRdb keeps in-frame clones, though not all of them. The repertoire includes 150,000 to 200,000 clones, just under 90% of them detected once, and roughly 3.3% sits in the top ten. The sequenced sample consisted of peripheral blood. The origin of the receptors is a man in his late teens or twenties with active or convalescent COVID-19. CDR3s include the opening cysteine and the closing phenylalanine or tryptophan. D genes are given only for firm matches. Size values are once, few and many counts, or a class for expanded clones, and some rows have none.

clone_size: .; v_call: TRBV3-1/TRBV3-2; d_call: .; j_call: TRBJ1-2; cdr3_nt: TGTGCCAGCAGCTATCCCTTTCTGGGCGGCTACACCTTC; cdr3_aa: CASSYPFLGGYTF
clone_size: .; v_call: TRBV6-5; d_call: TRBD1; j_call: TRBJ1-1; cdr3_nt: TGTGCCAGCAGCTCAGCAGGGGGCGCGGACACTGAAGCTTTCTTT; cdr3_aa: CASSSAGGADTEAFF
clone_size: .; v_call: TRBV7-3; d_call: TRBD2; j_call: TRBJ2-1; cdr3_nt: TGTGCCAGCAGCTTGGGGCTAGCGGTATACAATGAGCAGTTCTTC; cdr3_aa: CASSLGLAVYNEQFF
clone_size: .; v_call: TRBV6-6; d_call: TRBD2; j_call: TRBJ2-1; cdr3_nt: TGTGCCAGCAGGCGACTAGCGGGAGGCTATGAGCAGTTCTTC; cdr3_aa: CASRRLAGGYEQFF
clone_size: once; v_call: TRBV7-9; d_call: TRBD1; j_call: TRBJ1-3; cdr3_nt: TGTGCCAGCAGCGCTCCGGGACAGTACTCTGGAAACACCATATATTTT; cdr3_aa: CASSAPGQYSGNTIYF
clone_size: .; v_call: TRBV11-2; d_call: .; j_call: TRBJ1-4; cdr3_nt: TGTGCCAGCAGCCCTGCTCTGGGGCCCCAGGAAAAACTGTTTTTT; cdr3_aa: CASSPALGPQEKLFF
clone_size: .; v_call: TRBV5-5; d_call: .; j_call: TRBJ1-6; cdr3_nt: TGTGCCAGCAGCTTTGATGGGGCACTTAATTCACCCCTCCACTTT; cdr3_aa: CASSFDGALNSPLHF
clone_size: .; v_call: TRBV24-1; d_call: .; j_call: TRBJ2-1; cdr3_nt: TGTGCCACCAGTGACCTAACTCCAGGACACCTCTCCTACAATGAGCAGTTCTTC; cdr3_aa: CATSDLTPGHLSYNEQFF
clone_size: .; v_call: TRBV19; d_call: .; j_call: TRBJ2-1; cdr3_nt: TGTGCCAGTAGTACAGACGGGTCGAATGAGCAGTTCTTC; cdr3_aa: CASSTDGSNEQFF
clone_size: .; v_call: TRBV4-3; d_call: TRBD2; j_call: TRBJ2-7; cdr3_nt: TGCGCCAGCAGTTTAGCGGGAGCCGACGAGCAGTACTTC; cdr3_aa: CASSLAGADEQYF
clone_size: .; v_call: TRBV3-1/TRBV3-2; d_call: .; j_call: TRBJ1-3; cdr3_nt: TGTGCCAGCAGCCAAGACAGGGTCCCTGGAAACACCATATATTTT; cdr3_aa: CASSQDRVPGNTIYF
clone_size: few; v_call: TRBV18; d_call: .; j_call: TRBJ2-1; cdr3_nt: TGTGCCAGCTCACCACATCCCGGGGGCTCCTACAATGAGCAGTTCTTC; cdr3_aa: CASSPHPGGSYNEQFF
clone_size: .; v_call: TRBV10-3; d_call: TRBD1; j_call: TRBJ1-1; cdr3_nt: TGTGCCATCAGGGGGGACAGGGGGCACACTGAAGCTTTCTTT; cdr3_aa: CAIRGDRGHTEAFF
clone_size: .; v_call: TRBV13; d_call: TRBD2; j_call: TRBJ2-1; cdr3_nt: TGTGCCAGCAGCTCCAACCCCGGGCGGGAGAACAATGAGCAGTTCTTC; cdr3_aa: CASSSNPGRENNEQFF
clone_size: .; v_call: TRBV27; d_call: .; j_call: TRBJ2-1; cdr3_nt: TGTGCCAGCGGGCTTAGCTCCTACAATGAGCAGTTCTTC; cdr3_aa: CASGLSSYNEQFF
clone_size: .; v_call: TRBV14; d_call: .; j_call: TRBJ1-1; cdr3_nt: TGTGCCAGCAGCCAATTGGTGGAGTTTTTTAACACTGAAGCTTTCTTT; cdr3_aa: CASSQLVEFFNTEAFF
clone_size: .; v_call: TRBV10-3; d_call: .; j_call: TRBJ1-5; cdr3_nt: TGTGCCATCAGTGATTGGGGGGGTCGGGATCAGCCCCAGCATTTT; cdr3_aa: CAISDWGGRDQPQHF
clone_size: .; v_call: TRBV11-2; d_call: TRBD2; j_call: TRBJ2-7; cdr3_nt: TGTGCCAGCAGCTTCGTCCTCCTAGCGGGCGAGCAGTACTTC; cdr3_aa: CASSFVLLAGEQYF
clone_size: .; v_call: TRBV11-2; d_call: .; j_call: TRBJ1-2; cdr3_nt: TGTGCCAGCAGCTCGAGCCTCGGACAGAGCGCGGACGGCTACACCTTC; cdr3_aa: CASSSSLGQSADGYTF
clone_size: .; v_call: TRBV9; d_call: TRBD2; j_call: TRBJ2-6; cdr3_nt: TGTGCCAGCAGCGTTGAGGGGACTACGATTGGGGCCAACGTCCTGACTTTC; cdr3_aa: CASSVEGTTIGANVLTF
clone_size: .; v_call: TRBV7-9; d_call: TRBD1; j_call: TRBJ2-2; cdr3_nt: TGTGCCAGCAGTATTACAGGGGTAGCAACCGGGGAGCTGTTTTTT; cdr3_aa: CASSITGVATGELFF
clone_size: .; v_call: TRBV14; d_call: .; j_call: TRBJ1-5; cdr3_nt: TGTGCCAGCTTCAGGGTATGGCAGCCCCAGCATTTT; cdr3_aa: CASFRVWQPQHF
clone_size: .; v_call: TRBV4-1; d_call: .; j_call: TRBJ1-2; cdr3_nt: TGCGCCAGCAGCCAAGGGCAAACCTCTAACTATGGCTACACCTTC; cdr3_aa: CASSQGQTSNYGYTF